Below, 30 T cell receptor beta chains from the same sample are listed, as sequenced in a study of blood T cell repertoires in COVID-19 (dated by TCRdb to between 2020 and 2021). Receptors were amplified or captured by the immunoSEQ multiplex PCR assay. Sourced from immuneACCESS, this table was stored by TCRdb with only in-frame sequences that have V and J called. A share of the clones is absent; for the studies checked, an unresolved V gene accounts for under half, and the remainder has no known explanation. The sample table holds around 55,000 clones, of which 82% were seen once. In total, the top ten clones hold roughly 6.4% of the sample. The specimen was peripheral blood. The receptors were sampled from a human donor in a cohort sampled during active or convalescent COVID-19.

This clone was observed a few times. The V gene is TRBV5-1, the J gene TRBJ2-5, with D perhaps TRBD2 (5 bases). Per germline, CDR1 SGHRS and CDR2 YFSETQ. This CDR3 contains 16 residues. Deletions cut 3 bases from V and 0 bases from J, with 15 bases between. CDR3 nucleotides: TGCGCCAGCAGCTCCTATGAGGGTGGGGACCAAGAGACCCAGTACTTC. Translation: CASSSYEGGDQETQYF. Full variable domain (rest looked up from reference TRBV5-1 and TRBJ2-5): KAGVTQTPRYLIKTRGQQVTLSCSPISGHRSVSWYQQTPGQGLQFLFEYFSETQRNKGNFPGRFSGRQFSNSRSEMNVSTLELGDSALYLCASSSYEGGDQETQYFGPGTRLLVL.

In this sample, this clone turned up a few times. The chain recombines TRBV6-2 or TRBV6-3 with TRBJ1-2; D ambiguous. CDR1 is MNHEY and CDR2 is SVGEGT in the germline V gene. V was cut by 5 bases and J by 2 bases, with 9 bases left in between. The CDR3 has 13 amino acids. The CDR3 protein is CASSMSGNYGYTF. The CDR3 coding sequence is TGTGCCAGCAGTATGAGCGGGAACTATGGCTACACCTTC.

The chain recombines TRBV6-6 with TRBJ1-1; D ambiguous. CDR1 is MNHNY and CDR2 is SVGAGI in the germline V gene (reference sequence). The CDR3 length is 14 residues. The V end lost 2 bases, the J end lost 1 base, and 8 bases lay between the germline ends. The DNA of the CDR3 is TGTGCCAGCAGTTACGAGACACCGAACACTGAAGCTTTCTTT. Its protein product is CASSYETPNTEAFF.

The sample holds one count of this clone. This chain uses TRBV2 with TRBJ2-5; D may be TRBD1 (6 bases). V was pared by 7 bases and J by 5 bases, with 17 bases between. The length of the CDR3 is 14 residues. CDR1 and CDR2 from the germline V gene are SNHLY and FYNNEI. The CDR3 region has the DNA TGTGCCAGCACCCGGACAGCGTCGGCGGAGACCCAGTACTTC. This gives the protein CASTRTASAETQYF.

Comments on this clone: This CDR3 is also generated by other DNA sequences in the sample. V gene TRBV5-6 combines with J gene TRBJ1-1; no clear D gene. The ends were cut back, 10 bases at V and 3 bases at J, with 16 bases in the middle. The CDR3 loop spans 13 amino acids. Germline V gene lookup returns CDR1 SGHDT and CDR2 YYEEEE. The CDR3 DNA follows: TGTGCCTCTTCGCTAGGGAGGGACACTGAAGCTTTCTTT. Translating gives CASSLGRDTEAFF.

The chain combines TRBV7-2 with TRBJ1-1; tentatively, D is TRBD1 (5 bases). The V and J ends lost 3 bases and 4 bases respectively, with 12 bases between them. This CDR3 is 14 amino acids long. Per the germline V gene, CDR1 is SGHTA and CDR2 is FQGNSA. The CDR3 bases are TGTGCCAGCAGCTTGGGCAGGGTAGGCACTGAAGCTTTCTTT. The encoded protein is CASSLGRVGTEAFF.

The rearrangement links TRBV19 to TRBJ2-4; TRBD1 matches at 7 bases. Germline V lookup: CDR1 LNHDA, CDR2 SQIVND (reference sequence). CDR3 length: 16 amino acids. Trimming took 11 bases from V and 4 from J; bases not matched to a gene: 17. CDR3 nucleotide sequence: TGTGCCTCTAGGATGCTCTCGCAGGGGGAAAAAAACATTCAGTACTTC. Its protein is CASRMLSQGEKNIQYF.

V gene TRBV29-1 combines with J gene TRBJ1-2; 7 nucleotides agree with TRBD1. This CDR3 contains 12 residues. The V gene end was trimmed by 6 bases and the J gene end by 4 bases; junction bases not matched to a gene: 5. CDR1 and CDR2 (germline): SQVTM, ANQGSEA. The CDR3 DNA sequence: TGCAGCGTGGGGGACAGAGGCTATGGCTACACCTTC. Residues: CSVGDRGYGYTF.

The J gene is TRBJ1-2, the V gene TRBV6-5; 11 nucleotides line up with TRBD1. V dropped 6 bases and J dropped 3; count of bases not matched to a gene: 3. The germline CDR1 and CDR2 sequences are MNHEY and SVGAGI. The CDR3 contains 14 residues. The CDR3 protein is CASREGQGDYGYTF. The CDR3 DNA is TGTGCCAGCAGAGAGGGACAGGGGGACTATGGCTACACCTTC.

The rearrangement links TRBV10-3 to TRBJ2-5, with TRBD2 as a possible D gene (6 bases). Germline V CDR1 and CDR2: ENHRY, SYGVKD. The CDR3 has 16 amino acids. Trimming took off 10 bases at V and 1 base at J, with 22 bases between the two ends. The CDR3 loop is CATQGPGGATQETQYF. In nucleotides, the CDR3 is TGTGCCACCCAAGGTCCTGGCGGGGCTACCCAAGAGACCCAGTACTTC.

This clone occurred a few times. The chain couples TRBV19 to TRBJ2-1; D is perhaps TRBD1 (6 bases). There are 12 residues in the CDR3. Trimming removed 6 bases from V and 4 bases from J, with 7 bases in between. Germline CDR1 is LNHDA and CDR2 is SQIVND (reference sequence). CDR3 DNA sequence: TGTGCCAGTAGGGACAGTTACAATGAGCAGTTCTTC. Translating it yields CASRDSYNEQFF.

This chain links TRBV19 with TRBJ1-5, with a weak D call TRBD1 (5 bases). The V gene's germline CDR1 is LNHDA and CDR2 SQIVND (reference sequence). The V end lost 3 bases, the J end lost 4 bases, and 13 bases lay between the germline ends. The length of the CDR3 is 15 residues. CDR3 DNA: TGTGCCAGTAGTATTCATGACAGATCAAATCAGCCCCAGCATTTT. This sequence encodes CASSIHDRSNQPQHF.

The CDR3 here is CASSLVQGEEQYF. Here the CDR3 DNA reads TGCGCCAGCAGCTTAGTTCAAGGGGAAGAGCAGTACTTC. This chain connects TRBV5-1 to TRBJ2-7, with a tentative D call TRBD1 (5 bases). Germline V lookup: CDR1 SGHRS, CDR2 YFSETQ. The length of the CDR3 is 13 residues. Trimming pared 2 bases from V and 7 bases from J, leaving 13 bases between.

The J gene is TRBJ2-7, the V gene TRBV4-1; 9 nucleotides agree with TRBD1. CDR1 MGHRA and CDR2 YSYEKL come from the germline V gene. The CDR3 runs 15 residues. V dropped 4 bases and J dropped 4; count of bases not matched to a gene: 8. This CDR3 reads CASSPGQGPRYEQYF. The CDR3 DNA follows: TGCGCCAGCAGCCCGGGACAGGGCCCCCGGTACGAGCAGTACTTC.

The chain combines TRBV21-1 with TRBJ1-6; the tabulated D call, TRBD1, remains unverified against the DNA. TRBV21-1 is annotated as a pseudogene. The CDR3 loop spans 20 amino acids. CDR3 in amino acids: CASSRRFRDSGLSYNSPLHF. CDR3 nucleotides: TGTGCCAGCAGCAGGCGCTTCCGGGACAGCGGTTTGTCCTATAATTCACCCCTCCACTTT.

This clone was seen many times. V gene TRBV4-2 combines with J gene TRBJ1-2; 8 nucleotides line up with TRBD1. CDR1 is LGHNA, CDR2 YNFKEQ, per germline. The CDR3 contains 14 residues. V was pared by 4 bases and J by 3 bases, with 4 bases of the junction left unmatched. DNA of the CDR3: TGTGCCAGCAGCCCTCAGGGGGCTGACTATGGCTACACCTTC. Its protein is CASSPQGADYGYTF.

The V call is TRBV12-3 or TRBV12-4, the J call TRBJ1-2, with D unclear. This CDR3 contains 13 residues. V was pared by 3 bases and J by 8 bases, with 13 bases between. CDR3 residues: CASSFERLAGYTF. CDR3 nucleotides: TGTGCCAGCAGTTTTGAAAGACTAGCGGGCTACACCTTC.

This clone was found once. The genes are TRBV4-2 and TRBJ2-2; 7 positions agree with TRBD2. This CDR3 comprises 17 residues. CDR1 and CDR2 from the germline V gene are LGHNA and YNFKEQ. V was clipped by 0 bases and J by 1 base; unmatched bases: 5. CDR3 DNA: TGTGCCAGCAGCCAAGATCGGGGGGTTATGAACACCGGGGAGCTGTTTTTT. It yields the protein CASSQDRGVMNTGELFF.

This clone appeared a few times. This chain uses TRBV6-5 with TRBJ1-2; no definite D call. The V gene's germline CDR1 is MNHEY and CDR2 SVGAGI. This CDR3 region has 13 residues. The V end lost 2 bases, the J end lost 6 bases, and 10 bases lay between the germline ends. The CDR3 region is CASSYEGRDGYTF. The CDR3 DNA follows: TGTGCCAGCAGTTACGAGGGAAGGGATGGCTACACCTTC.

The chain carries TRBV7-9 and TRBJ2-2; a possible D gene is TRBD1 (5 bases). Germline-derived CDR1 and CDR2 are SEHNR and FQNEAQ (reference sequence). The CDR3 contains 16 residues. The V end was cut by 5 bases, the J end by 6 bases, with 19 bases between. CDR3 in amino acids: CASSVRRGSVSGELFF. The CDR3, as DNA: TGTGCCAGCAGCGTACGAAGGGGCTCGGTATCCGGGGAGCTGTTTTTT. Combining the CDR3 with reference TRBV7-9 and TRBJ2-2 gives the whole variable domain DTGVSQNPRHKITKRGQNVTFRCDPISEHNRLYWYRQTLGQGPEFLTYFQNEAQLEKSRLLSDRFSAERPKGSFSTLEIQRTEQGDSAMYLCASSVRRGSVSGELFFGEGSRLTVL.

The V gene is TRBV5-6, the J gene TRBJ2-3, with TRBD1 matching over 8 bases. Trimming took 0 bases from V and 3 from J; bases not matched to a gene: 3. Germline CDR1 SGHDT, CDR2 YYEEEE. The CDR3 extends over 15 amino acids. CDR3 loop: CASSLGYRGTDTQYF. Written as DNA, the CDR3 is TGTGCCAGCAGCTTGGGTTACAGGGGGACAGATACGCAGTATTTT.

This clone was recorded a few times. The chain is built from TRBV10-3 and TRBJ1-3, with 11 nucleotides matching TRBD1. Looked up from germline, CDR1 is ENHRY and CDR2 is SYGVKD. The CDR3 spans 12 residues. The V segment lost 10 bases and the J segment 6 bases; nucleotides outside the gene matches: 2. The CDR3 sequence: CATGQGANTIYF. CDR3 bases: TGTGCCACCGGACAGGGGGCAAACACCATATATTTT.

CDR3 nucleotide sequence: TGTGCCAGCAGTTTCGGTCGGGATACGCAGTATTTT. This translates into CASSFGRDTQYF. The J gene is TRBJ2-3, the V gene TRBV12-3 or TRBV12-4; D ambiguous. Trimming stripped 3 bases from V and 6 bases from J, with 7 bases between. The CDR3 consists of 12 residues.

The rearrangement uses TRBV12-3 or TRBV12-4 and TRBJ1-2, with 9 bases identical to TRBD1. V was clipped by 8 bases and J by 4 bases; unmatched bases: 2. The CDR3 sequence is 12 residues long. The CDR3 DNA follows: TGTGCCAGCGACAGGGGGACCTATGGCTACACCTTC. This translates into CASDRGTYGYTF.

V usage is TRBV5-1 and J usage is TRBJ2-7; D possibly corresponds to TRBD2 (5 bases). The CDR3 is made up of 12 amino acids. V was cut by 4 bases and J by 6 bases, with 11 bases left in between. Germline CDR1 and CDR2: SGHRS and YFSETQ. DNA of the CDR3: TGCGCCAGCAGCCCCGAAGCGGCCGAGCAGTACTTC. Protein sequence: CASSPEAAEQYF.

CDR3 in amino acids: CASSLRYEQYF. The CDR3 DNA is TGTGCCAGCAGCTTGAGATACGAGCAGTACTTC. The J gene is TRBJ2-7, the V gene TRBV7-9, with D hard to call. From germline, CDR1 is SEHNR and CDR2 FQNEAQ (reference sequence). This CDR3 contains 11 residues. V was trimmed by 3 bases and J by 4 bases, leaving 4 bases between them.

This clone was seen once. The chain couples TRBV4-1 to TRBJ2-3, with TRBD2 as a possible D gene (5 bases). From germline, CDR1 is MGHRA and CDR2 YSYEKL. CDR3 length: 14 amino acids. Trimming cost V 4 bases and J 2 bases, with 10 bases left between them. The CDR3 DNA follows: TGCGCCAGCAGCCTTGCGGGCTCCACAGATACGCAGTATTTT. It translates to CASSLAGSTDTQYF.

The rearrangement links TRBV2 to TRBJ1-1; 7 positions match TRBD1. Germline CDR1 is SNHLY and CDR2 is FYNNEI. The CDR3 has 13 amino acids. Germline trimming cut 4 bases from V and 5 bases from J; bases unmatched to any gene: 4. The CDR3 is CASSGQGDTEAFF. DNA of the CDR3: TGTGCCAGCAGTGGGCAGGGGGATACTGAAGCTTTCTTT.

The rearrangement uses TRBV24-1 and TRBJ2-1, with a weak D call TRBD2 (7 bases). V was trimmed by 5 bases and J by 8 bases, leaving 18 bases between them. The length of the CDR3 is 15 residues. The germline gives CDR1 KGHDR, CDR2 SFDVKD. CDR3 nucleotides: TGTGCCACCAGTGCGGGGGGCAACTTCTTCGATGAGCAGTTCTTC. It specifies CATSAGGNFFDEQFF.

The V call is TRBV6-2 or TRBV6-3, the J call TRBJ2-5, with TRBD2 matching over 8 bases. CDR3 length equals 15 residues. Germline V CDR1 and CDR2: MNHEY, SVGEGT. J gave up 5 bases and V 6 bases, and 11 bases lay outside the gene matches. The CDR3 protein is CASSPQRGSQETQYF. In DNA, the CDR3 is TGTGCCAGCAGCCCCCAGCGGGGGAGCCAGGAGACCCAGTACTTC.